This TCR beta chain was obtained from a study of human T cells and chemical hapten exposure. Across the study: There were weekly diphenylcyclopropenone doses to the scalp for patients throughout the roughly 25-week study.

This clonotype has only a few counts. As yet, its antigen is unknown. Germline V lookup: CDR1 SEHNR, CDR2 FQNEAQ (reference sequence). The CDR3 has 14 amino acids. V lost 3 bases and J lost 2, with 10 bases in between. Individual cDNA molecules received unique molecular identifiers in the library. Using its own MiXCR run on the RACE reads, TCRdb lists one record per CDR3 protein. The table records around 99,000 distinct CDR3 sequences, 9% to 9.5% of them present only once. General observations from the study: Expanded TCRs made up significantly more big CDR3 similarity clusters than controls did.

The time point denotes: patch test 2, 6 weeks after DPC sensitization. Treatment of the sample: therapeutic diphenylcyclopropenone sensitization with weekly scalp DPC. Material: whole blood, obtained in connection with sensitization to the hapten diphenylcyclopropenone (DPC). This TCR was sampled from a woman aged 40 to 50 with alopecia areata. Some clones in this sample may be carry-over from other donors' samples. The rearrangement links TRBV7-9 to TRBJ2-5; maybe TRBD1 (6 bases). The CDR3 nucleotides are TGTGCCAGCAGCTTTTTCCAGGGGCAAGAGACCCAGTACTTC. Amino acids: CASSFFQGQETQYF.